This TCR beta chain was sequenced during a study of T-cell reconstitution after alpha-beta-depleted transplantation in children (dated by TCRdb to the mid-2010s). Study-level background: T-cell immune reconstitution after TCRalphabeta/CD19-depleted allogeneic hematopoietic cell transplantation in children was quantitatively tracked in the study by means of TCR repertoire profiling. The paper's findings and limits, for the study overall: Apparently early alphabetaT-cell count recovery about two months after transplant reportedly relied on only several hundred rapidly expanded clones derived from non-depleted graft cells. The frequencies of hyperexpanded clones fell over the following months, and after one year, T-cell counts and TCRbeta diversity were mostly attributed to newly produced T cells. In some patients, the high TCRbeta diversity seen at day 60 was put down to recipient T cells and intrathymic progenitors that had survived conditioning.

This sample's treatment or condition label indicates: allogeneic hematopoietic cell transplantation with graft depleted of TCRalphabeta T cells and CD19 B cells. Transplant recipients were children who received TCRalphabeta/CD19-depleted allogeneic hematopoietic cell grafts. At the junction V is shortened by 3 bases and J by 9 bases; bases outside the gene matches: 11. From cysteine to phenylalanine, the CDR3 is 15 amino acids long. Of the read, only the CDR3 DNA is kept; its 45 bases are in frame from base 1. For CDR1 and CDR2, the germline V gene lists MGHRA and YSYEKL. This clonotype has more than one count but fewer than ten. Which antigen it targets is not known. No much larger clonotype is one base removed from it; base qualities were not supplied. The library came from PCR. TCRdb shows the sequencer as Illumina HiSeq 2500. TCR libraries were prepared with molecular barcoding, using unique molecular identifiers to normalize TCRbeta repertoire quantification. TCRdb ran its own pipeline on the public reads, namely fastp trimming at Q25 and MiXCR clone calling, and kept in-frame beta chains. When rows share a CDR3 protein, they turn into one entry using the most common DNA and genes. The sample profile shows approximately 800,000 distinct CDR3 sequences; less than 20% of them were found once. The ten largest clones take up about 4.6% of the sample.

The sample was PBMCs, mostly from graft donor cells, taken 360 days after TCRalphabeta/CD19-depleted stem cell transplant. The sequence was collected from a male patient between 10 and 17 years old who had a stem cell transplant for acute lymphoblastic leukemia, so the T cells may come from the graft donor. Recombination joined TRBV4-1 with TRBJ2-7; 10 bases in between match TRBD1. The DNA sequence is given as TGCGCCAGCAGCCAGGGGCCCGGGACAGGGGCCGGGCAGTACTTC. This gives the protein CASSQGPGTGAGQYF.